One TCR beta chain is described in this entry. Random hexamers primed reverse transcription of roughly 0.5 to 1 ug RNA. MiXCR was run by TCRdb on the immunoSEQ multiplex PCR reads, yielding one entry per CDR3 protein. In the table there are about 200,000 distinct CDR3 sequences, around 95% of which are singletons. The data were taken from a study of CD8 T cells in Susac syndrome. Blood CD8+ and CD4+ T cells underwent high-throughput TCR beta sequencing. CD8+ and CD4+ T cells were negatively isolated; TEMRA cells were FACS-enriched. V was pared by 1 base and J by 8 bases, with 4 bases of the junction left unmatched. The CDR3 is 14 amino acids. Germline V gene data show CDR1 as KGHSH and CDR2 as LQKENI.

This sequence was found in a human donor in good health. Source material: CD4+ T cells from PBMCs. The chain carries TRBV18 and TRBJ1-2; TRBD1 matches at 10 bases. The CDR3 bases are TGTGCCAGCTCACCACAGGGGACAGGGGACGGCTACACCTTC. Amino acid sequence: CASSPQGTGDGYTF.